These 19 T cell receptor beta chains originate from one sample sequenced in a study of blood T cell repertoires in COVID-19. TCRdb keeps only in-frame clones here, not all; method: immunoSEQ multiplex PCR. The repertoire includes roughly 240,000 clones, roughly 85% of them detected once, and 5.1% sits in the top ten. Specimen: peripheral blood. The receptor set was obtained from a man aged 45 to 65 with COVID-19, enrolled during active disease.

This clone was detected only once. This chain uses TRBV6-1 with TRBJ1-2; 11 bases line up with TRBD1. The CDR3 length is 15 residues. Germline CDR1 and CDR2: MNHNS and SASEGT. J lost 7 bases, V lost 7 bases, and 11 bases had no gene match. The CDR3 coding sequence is TGTGCCAGCACCAACCGGGACAGGGGGGAAATTGGCTACACCTTC. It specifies CASTNRDRGEIGYTF.

CDR3: CASSEIQGKYQETQYF. Written as DNA, the CDR3 is TGTGCCAGCAGTGAAATACAGGGGAAGTACCAAGAGACCCAGTACTTC. V is TRBV6-1 and J is TRBJ2-5, with 7 bases fitting TRBD1. V was clipped by 2 bases and J by 0 bases; unmatched bases: 6. CDR1 MNHNS and CDR2 SASEGT come from the germline V gene. CDR3 size: 16 residues.

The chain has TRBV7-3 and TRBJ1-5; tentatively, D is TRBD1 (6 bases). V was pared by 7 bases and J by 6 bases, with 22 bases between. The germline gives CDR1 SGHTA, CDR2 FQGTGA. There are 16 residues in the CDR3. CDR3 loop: CASIRGLVGRGQPQHF. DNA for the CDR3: TGTGCCAGCATCAGGGGTCTGGTTGGCCGAGGTCAGCCCCAGCATTTT.

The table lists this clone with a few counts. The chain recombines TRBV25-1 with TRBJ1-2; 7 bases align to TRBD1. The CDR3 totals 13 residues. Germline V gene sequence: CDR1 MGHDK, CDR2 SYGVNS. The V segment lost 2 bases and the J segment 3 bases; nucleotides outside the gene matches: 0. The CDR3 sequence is CASSEGTDYGYTF. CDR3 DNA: TGTGCCAGCAGTGAAGGGACAGACTATGGCTACACCTTC.

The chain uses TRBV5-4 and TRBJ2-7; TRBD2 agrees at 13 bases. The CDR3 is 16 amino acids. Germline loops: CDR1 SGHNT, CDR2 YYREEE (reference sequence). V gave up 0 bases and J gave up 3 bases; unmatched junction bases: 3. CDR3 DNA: TGTGCCAGCAGCTTGGGGGGGACTAGCGGGGACTACGAGCAGTACTTC. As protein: CASSLGGTSGDYEQYF.

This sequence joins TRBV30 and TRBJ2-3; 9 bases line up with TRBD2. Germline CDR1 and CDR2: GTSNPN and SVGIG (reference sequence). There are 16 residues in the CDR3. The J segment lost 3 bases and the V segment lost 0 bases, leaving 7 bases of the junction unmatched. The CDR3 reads CAWSVLAGQLTDTQYF. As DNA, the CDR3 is TGTGCCTGGAGTGTCCTAGCGGGACAGCTAACAGATACGCAGTATTTT.

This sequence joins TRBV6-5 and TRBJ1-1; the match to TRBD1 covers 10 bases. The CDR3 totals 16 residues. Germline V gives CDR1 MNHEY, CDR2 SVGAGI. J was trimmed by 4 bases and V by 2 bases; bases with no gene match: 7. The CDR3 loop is CASSYTTGGSTTEAFF. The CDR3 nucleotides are TGTGCCAGCAGTTACACGACAGGGGGCTCGACCACTGAAGCTTTCTTT.

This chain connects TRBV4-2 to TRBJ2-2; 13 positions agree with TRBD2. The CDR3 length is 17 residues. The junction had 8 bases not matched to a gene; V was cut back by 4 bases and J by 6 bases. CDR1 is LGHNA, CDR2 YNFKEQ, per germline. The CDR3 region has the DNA TGTGCCAGCAGCCCAACTGGGACTAGCGGGGCAGCCGGGGAGCTGTTTTTT. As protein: CASSPTGTSGAAGELFF.

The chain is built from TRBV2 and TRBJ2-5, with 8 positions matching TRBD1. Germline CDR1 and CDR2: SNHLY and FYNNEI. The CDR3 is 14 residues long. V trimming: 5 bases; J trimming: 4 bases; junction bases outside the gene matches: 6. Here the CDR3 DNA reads TGTGCCAGCAGTAAAGGACAGGGAGTAGAGACCCAGTACTTC. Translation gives CASSKGQGVETQYF.

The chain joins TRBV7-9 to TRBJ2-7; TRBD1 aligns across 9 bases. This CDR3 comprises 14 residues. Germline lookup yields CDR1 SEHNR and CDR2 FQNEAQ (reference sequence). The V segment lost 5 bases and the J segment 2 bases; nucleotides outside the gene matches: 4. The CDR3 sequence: CASSTGTGTYEQYF. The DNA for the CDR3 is TGTGCCAGCAGCACCGGGACAGGGACCTACGAGCAGTACTTC.

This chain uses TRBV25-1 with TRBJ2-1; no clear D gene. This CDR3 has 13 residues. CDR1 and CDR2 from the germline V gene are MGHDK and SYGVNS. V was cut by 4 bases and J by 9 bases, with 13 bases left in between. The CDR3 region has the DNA TGTGCCAGCAGTGGACGGAGCCTCGGTGAGCAGTTCTTC. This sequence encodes CASSGRSLGEQFF. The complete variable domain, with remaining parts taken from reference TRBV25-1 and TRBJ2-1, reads EADIYQTPRYLVIGTGKKITLECSQTMGHDKMYWYQQDPGMELHLIHYSYGVNSTEKGDLSSESTVSRIRTEHFPLTLESARPSHTSQYLCASSGRSLGEQFFGPGTRLTVL.

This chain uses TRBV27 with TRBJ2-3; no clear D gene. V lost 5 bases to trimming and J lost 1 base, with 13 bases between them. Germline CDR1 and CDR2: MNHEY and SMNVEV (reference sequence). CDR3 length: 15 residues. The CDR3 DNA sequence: TGTGCCAGCAGTGTCACCCTAGGCCGCACAGATACGCAGTATTTT. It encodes CASSVTLGRTDTQYF.

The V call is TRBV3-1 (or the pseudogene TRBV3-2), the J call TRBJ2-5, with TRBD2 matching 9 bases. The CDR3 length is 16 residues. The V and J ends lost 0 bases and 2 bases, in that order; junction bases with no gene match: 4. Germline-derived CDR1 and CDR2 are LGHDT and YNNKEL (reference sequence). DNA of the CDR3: TGTGCCAGCAGCCAAGATGTGACTAGCGGTCAAGAGACCCAGTACTTC. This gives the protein CASSQDVTSGQETQYF.

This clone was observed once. The CDR3 sequence is CASSVTTNEKLFF. In nucleotides, the CDR3 is TGTGCCAGCAGCGTAACAACTAATGAAAAACTGTTTTTT. The genes are TRBV7-2 and TRBJ1-4; D is ambiguous. Trimming pared 5 bases from V and 0 bases from J, leaving 4 bases between. This CDR3 has 13 residues. Germline V gives CDR1 SGHTA, CDR2 FQGNSA.

The CDR3 DNA reads as TGCAGCGCAGGGGGTGCCAAAAACATTCAGTACTTC. It is translated as CSAGGAKNIQYF. The V and J genes are TRBV29-1 and TRBJ2-4; 7 bases agree with TRBD1. V dropped 7 bases and J dropped 1; count of bases not matched to a gene: 1. CDR3 size: 12 residues. Germline CDR1 SQVTM, CDR2 ANQGSEA.

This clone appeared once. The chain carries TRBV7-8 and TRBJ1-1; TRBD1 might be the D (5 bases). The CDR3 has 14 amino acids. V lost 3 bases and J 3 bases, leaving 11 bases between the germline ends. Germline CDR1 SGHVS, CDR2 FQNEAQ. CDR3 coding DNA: TGTGCCAGCAGCTTCTCGGGGGTATACACTGAAGCTTTCTTT. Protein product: CASSFSGVYTEAFF.

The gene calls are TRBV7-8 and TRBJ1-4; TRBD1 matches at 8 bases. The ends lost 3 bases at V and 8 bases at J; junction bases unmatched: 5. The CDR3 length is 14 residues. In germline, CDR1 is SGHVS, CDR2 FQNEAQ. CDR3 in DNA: TGTGCCAGCAGCTTGGACAGGGTCGGCGAAAAACTGTTTTTT. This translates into CASSLDRVGEKLFF.

Here the CDR3 DNA reads TGTGCCAGCAGCAACCGACAGCGTTCTGGCTACACCTTC. Translating it yields CASSNRQRSGYTF. The rearrangement uses TRBV7-3 and TRBJ1-2; D is possibly TRBD1 (5 bases). This CDR3 region has 13 residues. V was cut by 5 bases and J by 7 bases, with 14 bases left in between. CDR1 SGHTA and CDR2 FQGTGA come from the germline V gene. Variable domain in full (rest from reference TRBV7-3 and TRBJ1-2): GAGVSQTPSNKVTEKGKYVELRCDPISGHTALYWYRQSLGQGPEFLIYFQGTGAADDSGLPNDRFFAVRPEGSVSTLKIQRTERGDSAVYLCASSNRQRSGYTFGSGTRLTVV.

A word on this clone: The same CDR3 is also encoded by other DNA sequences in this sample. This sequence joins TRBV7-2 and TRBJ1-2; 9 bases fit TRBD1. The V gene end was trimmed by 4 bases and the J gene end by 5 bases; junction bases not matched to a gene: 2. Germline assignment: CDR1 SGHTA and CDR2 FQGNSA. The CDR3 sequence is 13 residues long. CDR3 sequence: CASSSGQGYGYTF. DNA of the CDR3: TGTGCCAGCAGCTCGGGACAGGGTTATGGCTACACCTTC. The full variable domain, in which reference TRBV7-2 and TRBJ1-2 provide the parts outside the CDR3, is GAGVSQSPSNKVTEKGKDVELRCDPISGHTALYWYRQSLGQGLEFLIYFQGNSAPDKSGLPSDRFSAERTGGSVSTLTIQRTQQEDSAVYLCASSSGQGYGYTFGSGTRLTVV.